This paragraph covers one T cell receptor (beta chain) sequence. Original processing notes: Quantification of nucleated cells was approximated via reference gene primer amplification. Sequencing was performed with immunoSEQ multiplex PCR; in TCRdb, only in-frame clones are kept and a portion is missing. The D gene and trimming were derived from the DNA, and the V and J assignments and clone size from that table. The sample lists approximately 250,000 clones; approximately 88% were seen once. Recruits, aged roughly 18 to 100 years, lived in 24 US areas. The study assigned cohorts using participant-reported clinical history. Exposed study participants had met a COVID-19 case within 2 weeks before entry. The data were obtained in a study of blood T cell repertoires in COVID-19. The sequencing input was PBMCs or T cells enriched from blood (not recorded which). The TCR was taken from a woman aged 40-49 years who had been exposed to COVID-19.

The DNA for the CDR3 is TGTGCCAGCAGTCGGACTAGAGAGATAGTCCGGGAGCTGTTTTTT. Residues: CASSRTREIVRELFF. The genes are TRBV6-5 and TRBJ2-2; 7 bases are a match to TRBD2. This CDR3 is built from 15 residues. V was pared by 5 bases and J by 9 bases, with 12 bases of the junction left unmatched. CDR1 is MNHEY, CDR2 SVGAGI, per germline.